This is a list of T cell receptor beta chains from one sample in a study of regulatory T cells in long-lasting Graves disease. TCRdb passed the multiplex PCR reads through MiXCR, listing each CDR3 protein once. This table has 550,000 or so distinct CDR3 sequences, 12% appearing once. The sample also formed part of further work on T cells in Graves' hyperthyroidism and ophthalmopathy.

Sequencing used peripheral blood mononuclear cells (PBMCs), obtained at new diagnosis, from a patient treated with antithyroid drugs. The origin of the receptors is a woman younger than 45 with Graves disease. CDR3s include the opening cysteine and the closing phenylalanine or tryptophan. A D gene is named only where the DNA matches it firmly. Expanded clones get a size class; other rows say once, few or many, or leave the size out.

clone size	V gene	D gene	J gene	CDR3 DNA	CDR3 protein
-	TRBV29-1	-	TRBJ1-1	TGCAGCGTTCCGCAGGGAGGGTTTGAAGCTTTCTTT	CSVPQGGFEAFF
many	TRBV25-1	-	TRBJ2-2	TGTGCCAGCAGTGATCTCCAGCAGGGTAATTACGGAGAGCTGTTTTTT	CASSDLQQGNYGELFF
many	TRBV11-2	TRBD2	TRBJ2-1	TGTGCCAGCAGCTTCCAGATAGCGGGAAGCAATGAGCAGTTCTTC	CASSFQIAGSNEQFF
many	TRBV28	-	TRBJ2-3	TGTGCCAGCAGTAGTCGCGGCAGGGGGGTAACAGATACGCAGTATTTT	CASSSRGRGVTDTQYF
few	TRBV19	TRBD1	TRBJ2-7	TGTGCCAGTAGTCCAGGGACAGGTGAGCAGTACTTC	CASSPGTGEQYF
many	TRBV5-1	TRBD1	TRBJ2-7	TGTGCCAGCAGCTTGGCAGGACAGGGGTCTATGTACGAGCAGTACTTC	CASSLAGQGSMYEQYF
few	TRBV11-2	-	TRBJ1-1	TGTGCCAGCAGCCTCAGACCCCTTGAAGCTTTCTTT	CASSLRPLEAFF
many	TRBV5-1	-	TRBJ1-3	TGCGCCAGCAGCTTGCAACGAGGAAACACCATATATTTT	CASSLQRGNTIYF
-	TRBV6-8	TRBD2	TRBJ2-7	TGTGCCAGCAGGCAAAGGGACTACACCTACGAGCAGTACTTC	CASRQRDYTYEQYF
many	TRBV20-1	TRBD1	TRBJ1-6	TGCAGTGCTAGAGCAGGGGGCTCAGATTCACCCCTCCACTTT	CSARAGGSDSPLHF
many	TRBV2	TRBD1	TRBJ1-2	TGTGCCAGCAGTTACAGGGGGTCGGGCTATGGCTACACCTTC	CASSYRGSGYGYTF
many	TRBV2	TRBD1	TRBJ1-5	TGTGCCAGCAGCTTCGGACAGGGTGGAATTCAGCCCCAGCATTTT	CASSFGQGGIQPQHF
many	TRBV11-2	-	TRBJ1-1	TGTGCCAGCAGCGATTCAATGTTCCGGACTGAAGCTTTCTTT	CASSDSMFRTEAFF
many	TRBV2	TRBD1	TRBJ2-7	TGTGCCAGCAGGAGGGACAGGGGATGGGGGGAGCAGTACTTC	CASRRDRGWGEQYF
-	TRBV18	-	TRBJ2-7	TGTGCCAGCTCACCGGTTGCGGGACGGCACGACGAGCAGTACTTC	CASSPVAGRHDEQYF
many	TRBV5-6	-	TRBJ2-2	TGTGCCAGCAGCTTTTTGGCTACCACCGGGGAGCTGTTTTTT	CASSFLATTGELFF
few	TRBV5-4	-	TRBJ2-4	TGTGCCAGCAGCTCGAGAGGGACCGTAGCCAAAAACATTCAGTACTTC	CASSSRGTVAKNIQYF
few	TRBV10-2	TRBD2	TRBJ2-3	TGCGCCAGCACGGGACTAGCGGGAGGGTACTTCACAGATACGCAGTATTTT	CASTGLAGGYFTDTQYF
few	TRBV6-4	-	TRBJ1-2	TGTGCCAGCCCCACGGCTTCTAACTATGGCTACACCTTC	CASPTASNYGYTF
many	TRBV12-3/TRBV12-4	TRBD2	TRBJ2-1	TGTGCCAGCAGCCCCAGCGGGAGGTATGAGCAGTTCTTC	CASSPSGRYEQFF
many	TRBV19	TRBD2	TRBJ2-2	TGTGCCAGTAGTATTCGCGGGAGTCCGGGCGGGGAGCTGTTTTTT	CASSIRGSPGGELFF
many	TRBV7-2	-	TRBJ1-6	TGTGCCAGCAGCTTACGGAAGAGCTCCTATAATTCACCCCTCCACTTT	CASSLRKSSYNSPLHF
few	TRBV28	TRBD1	TRBJ1-1	TGTGCCAGCAGCCATACCCTCCGGACAGGGAAGAACACTGAAGCTTTCTTT	CASSHTLRTGKNTEAFF
many	TRBV19	-	TRBJ2-3	TGTGCCAGTAGTATTTTCGCCCAAGATACGCAGTATTTT	CASSIFAQDTQYF
few	TRBV5-1	TRBD2	TRBJ2-7	TGCGCCAGCAGCCGGGGACCGTCCCTAGCGGTCCTCGACGAGCAGTACTTC	CASSRGPSLAVLDEQYF
few	TRBV20-1	-	TRBJ1-4	TGCAGTGCTCCCCTGGGGGGTATTAATGAAAAACTGTTTTTT	CSAPLGGINEKLFF
many	TRBV28	TRBD1	TRBJ2-7	TGTGCCAGCAGTGTGTCGCTCCAGGGGGCGATTCAGGGGGACGAGCAGTACTTC	CASSVSLQGAIQGDEQYF
many	TRBV7-9	-	TRBJ1-4	TGTGCCAGCAGCTTGTTCGAGGTCTTAGGTGAAAAACTGTTTTTT	CASSLFEVLGEKLFF
few	TRBV28	-	TRBJ2-5	TGTGCCGGGGGGGGGGGTGGCGGGACACAAGAGACCCAGTACTTC	CAGGGGGGTQETQYF
many	TRBV7-2	-	TRBJ2-7	TGTGCCAGCAGCATCCTAGGCCTTGAGCAGTACTTC	CASSILGLEQYF
many	TRBV9	-	TRBJ2-7	TGTGCCAGCAGCCAAACCCTCTCCTCCTACGAGCAGTACTTC	CASSQTLSSYEQYF
many	TRBV7-2	TRBD1	TRBJ1-3	TGTGCCAGCAGCCCCGGGACAGGGGGAAACACCATATATTTT	CASSPGTGGNTIYF
many	TRBV20-1	TRBD1	TRBJ1-2	TGCAGTGCTACCTGGGACAGCTACCGGTATGGCTACACCTTC	CSATWDSYRYGYTF
many	TRBV27	-	TRBJ1-1	TGTGCCAGCAGTCCCCTTCAGGGGCACACTGAAGCTTTCTTT	CASSPLQGHTEAFF
many	TRBV12-3/TRBV12-4	TRBD2	TRBJ2-3	TGTGCCAGCAGTTTACTAGCGGGAGCAACAGATACGCAGTATTTT	CASSLLAGATDTQYF